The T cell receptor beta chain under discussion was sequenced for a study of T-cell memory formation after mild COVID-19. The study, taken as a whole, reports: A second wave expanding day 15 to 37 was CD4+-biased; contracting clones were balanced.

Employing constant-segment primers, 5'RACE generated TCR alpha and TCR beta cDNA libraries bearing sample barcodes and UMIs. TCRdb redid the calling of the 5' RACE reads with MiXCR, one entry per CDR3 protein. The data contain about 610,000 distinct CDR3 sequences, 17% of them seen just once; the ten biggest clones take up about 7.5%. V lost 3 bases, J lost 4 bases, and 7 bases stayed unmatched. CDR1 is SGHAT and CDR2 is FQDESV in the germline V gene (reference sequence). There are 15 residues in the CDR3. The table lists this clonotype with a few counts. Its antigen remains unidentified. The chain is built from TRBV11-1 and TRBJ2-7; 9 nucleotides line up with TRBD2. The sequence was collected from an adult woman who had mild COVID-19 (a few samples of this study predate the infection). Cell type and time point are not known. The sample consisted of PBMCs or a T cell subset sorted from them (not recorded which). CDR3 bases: TGTGCCAGCAGCTTCGTAGCGGGAGAAGCGTACGAGCAGTACTTC. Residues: CASSFVAGEAYEQYF.